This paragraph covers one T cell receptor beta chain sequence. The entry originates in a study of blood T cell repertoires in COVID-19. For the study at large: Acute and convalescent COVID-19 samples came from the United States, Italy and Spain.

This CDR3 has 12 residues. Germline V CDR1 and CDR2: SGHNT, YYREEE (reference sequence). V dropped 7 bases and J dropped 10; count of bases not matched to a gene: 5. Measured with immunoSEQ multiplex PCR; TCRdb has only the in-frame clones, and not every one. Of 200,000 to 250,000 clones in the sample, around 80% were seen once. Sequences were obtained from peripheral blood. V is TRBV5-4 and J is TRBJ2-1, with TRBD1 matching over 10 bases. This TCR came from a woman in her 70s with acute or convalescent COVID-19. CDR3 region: CASGTGDEEQFF. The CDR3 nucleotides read TGTGCCAGCGGGACAGGGGATGAGGAGCAGTTCTTC.